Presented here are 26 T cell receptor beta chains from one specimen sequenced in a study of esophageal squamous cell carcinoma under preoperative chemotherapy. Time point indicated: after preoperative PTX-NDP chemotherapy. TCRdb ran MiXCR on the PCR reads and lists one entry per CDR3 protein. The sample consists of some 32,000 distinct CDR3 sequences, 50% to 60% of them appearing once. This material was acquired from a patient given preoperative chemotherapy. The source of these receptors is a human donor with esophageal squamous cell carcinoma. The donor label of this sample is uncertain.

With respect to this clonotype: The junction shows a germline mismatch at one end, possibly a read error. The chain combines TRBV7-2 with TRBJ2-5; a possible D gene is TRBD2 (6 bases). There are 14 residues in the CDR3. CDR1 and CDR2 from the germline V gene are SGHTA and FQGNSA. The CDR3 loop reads CATSLCSSEEVQTF. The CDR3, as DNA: TGTGCCACCAGCTTGTGCTCTAGCGAGGAGGTCCAGACCTTC.

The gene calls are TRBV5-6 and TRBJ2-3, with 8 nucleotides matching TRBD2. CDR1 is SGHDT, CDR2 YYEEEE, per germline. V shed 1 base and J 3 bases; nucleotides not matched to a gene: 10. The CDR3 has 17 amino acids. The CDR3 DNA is TGTGCCAGCAGCTTGCGATGGGTCGGGGGGGGAACAGATACGCAGTATTTT. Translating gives CASSLRWVGGGTDTQYF.

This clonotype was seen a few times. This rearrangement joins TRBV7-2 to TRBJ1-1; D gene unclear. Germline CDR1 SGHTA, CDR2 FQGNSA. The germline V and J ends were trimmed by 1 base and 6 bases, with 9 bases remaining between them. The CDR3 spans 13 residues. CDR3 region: CASSLDPGSEAFF. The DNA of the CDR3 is TGTGCCAGCAGCTTAGATCCCGGGTCTGAAGCTTTCTTT.

In nucleotides, the CDR3 is TGTGCCAGCAAAGGAGGGGATTACGACGGCAATGAGCAGTTCTTC. Residues: CASKGGDYDGNEQFF. V and J are TRBV6-1 and TRBJ2-5; possibly TRBD2 for D (6 bases). With the DNA end fitting TRBJ2-1 better, the J assignment may be wrong. There are 15 residues in the CDR3. From germline, CDR1 is MNHNS and CDR2 SASEGT.

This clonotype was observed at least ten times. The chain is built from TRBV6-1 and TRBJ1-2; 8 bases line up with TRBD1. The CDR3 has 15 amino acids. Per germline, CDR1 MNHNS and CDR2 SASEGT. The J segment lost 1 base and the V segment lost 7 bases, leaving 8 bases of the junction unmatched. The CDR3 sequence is CASIGGQAYNYGYTF. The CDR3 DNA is TGTGCCAGCATTGGGGGACAGGCATATAACTATGGCTACACCTTC.

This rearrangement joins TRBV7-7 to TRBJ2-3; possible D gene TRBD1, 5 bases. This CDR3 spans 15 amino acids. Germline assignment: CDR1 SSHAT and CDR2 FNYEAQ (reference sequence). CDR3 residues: CGRSLGLSFTDTQYF. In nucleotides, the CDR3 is TGTGGCCGCAGCTTGGGGCTGAGCTTCACAGATACGCAGTATTTT. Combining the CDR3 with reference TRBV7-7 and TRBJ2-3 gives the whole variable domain GAGVSQSPRYKVTKRGQDVTLRCDPISSHATLYWYQQALGQGPEFLTYFNYEAQPDKSGLPSDRFSAERPEGSISTLTIQRTEQRDSAMYRCGRSLGLSFTDTQYFGPGTRLTVL.

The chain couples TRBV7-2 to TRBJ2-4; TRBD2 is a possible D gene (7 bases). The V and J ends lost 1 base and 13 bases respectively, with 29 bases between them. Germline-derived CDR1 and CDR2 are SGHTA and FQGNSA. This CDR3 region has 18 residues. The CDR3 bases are TGTGCCAGCAGCTTAGGGGGGCTGGGGGGGCGGGCCCAAAACACCCAGTACTTC. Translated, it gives CASSLGGLGGRAQNTQYF.

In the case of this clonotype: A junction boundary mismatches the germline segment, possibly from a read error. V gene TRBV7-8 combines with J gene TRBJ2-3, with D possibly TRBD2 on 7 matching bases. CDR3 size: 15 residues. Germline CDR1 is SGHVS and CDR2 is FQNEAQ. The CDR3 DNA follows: TGTGCCAGCAGCTTAGGGGGGGGGGGCCAAGATACCCAGTATTTT. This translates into CASSLGGGGQDTQYF.

CDR3 in DNA: TGTGCCACCAGCCCTGGGACGGTGGAGGGGACCCAGTACTTC. Residues: CATSPGTVEGTQYF. The chain has TRBV24-1 and TRBJ2-5; tentative D call: TRBD2 (6 bases). Germline values: CDR1 KGHDR, CDR2 SFDVKD. This CDR3 contains 14 residues. Trimming cost V 7 bases and J 7 bases, with 18 bases left between them.

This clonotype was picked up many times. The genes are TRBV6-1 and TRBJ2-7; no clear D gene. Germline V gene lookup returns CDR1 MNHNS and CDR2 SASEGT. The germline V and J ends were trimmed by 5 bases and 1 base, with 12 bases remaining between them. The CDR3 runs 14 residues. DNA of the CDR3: TGTGCCAGCAGTCCCCGGCAGGCTTCCTACGAGCAGTACTTC. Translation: CASSPRQASYEQYF.

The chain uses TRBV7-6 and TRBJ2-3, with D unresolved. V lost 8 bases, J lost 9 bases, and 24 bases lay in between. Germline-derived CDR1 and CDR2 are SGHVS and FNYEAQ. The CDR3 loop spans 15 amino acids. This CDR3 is CASGSAPADTNTQYF. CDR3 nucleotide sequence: TGTGCCAGCGGCTCAGCGCCGGCAGACACAAACACGCAGTATTTT.

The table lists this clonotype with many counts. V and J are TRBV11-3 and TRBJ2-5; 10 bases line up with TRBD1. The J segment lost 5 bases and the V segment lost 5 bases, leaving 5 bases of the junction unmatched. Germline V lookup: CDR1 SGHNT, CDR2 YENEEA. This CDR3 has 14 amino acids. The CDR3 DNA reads TGTGCCAGCAGCATAGGACAGGGGGGGGAGACCCAGTACTTC. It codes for CASSIGQGGETQYF.

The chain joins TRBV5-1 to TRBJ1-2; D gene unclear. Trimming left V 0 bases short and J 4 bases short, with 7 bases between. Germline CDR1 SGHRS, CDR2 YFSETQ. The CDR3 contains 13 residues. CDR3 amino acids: CASSLEAAYGYTF. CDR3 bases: TGCGCCAGCAGCTTGGAGGCAGCCTATGGCTACACCTTC.

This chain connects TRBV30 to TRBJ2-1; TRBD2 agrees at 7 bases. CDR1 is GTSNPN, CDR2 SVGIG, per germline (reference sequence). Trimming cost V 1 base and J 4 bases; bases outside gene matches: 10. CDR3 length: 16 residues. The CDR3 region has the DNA TGTGCCTGGAGTGCGGGGGGAGTTTCGGCATACAATGAGCAGTTCTTC. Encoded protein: CAWSAGGVSAYNEQFF. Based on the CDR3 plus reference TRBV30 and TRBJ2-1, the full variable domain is SQTIHQWPATLVQPVGSPLSLECTVEGTSNPNLYWYRQAAGRGLQLLFYSVGIGQISSEVPQNLSASRPQDRQFILSSKKLLLSDSGFYLCAWSAGGVSAYNEQFFGPGTRLTVL.

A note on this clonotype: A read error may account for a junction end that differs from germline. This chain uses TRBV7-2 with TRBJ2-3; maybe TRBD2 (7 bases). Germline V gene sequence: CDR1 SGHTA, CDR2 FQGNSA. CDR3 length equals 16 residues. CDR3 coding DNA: TGTGCCAGCAGGGTAAGGGGGGGGGGCCTCACAGAGACCCAGTATTTC. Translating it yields CASRVRGGGLTETQYF.

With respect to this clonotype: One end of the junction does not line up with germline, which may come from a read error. Written as DNA, the CDR3 is TGTGCCATTCAACGGACGGACAGTTTGTACTTC. The encoded protein is CAIQRTDSLYF. This chain links TRBV28 with TRBJ2-1; tentatively, D is TRBD1 (6 bases). CDR3 length equals 11 residues. Germline CDR1 is MDHEN and CDR2 is SYDVKM.

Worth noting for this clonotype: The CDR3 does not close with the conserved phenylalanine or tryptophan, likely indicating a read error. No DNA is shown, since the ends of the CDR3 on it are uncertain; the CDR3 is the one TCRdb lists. CDR3: CASSHYTGQGETRYS. V usage is TRBV7-9 and J usage is TRBJ2-5; the table gives TRBD1 as D, unverified against the DNA. The V gene's germline CDR1 is SEHNR and CDR2 FQNEAQ (reference sequence). The CDR3 has 15 residues if both end residues are counted.

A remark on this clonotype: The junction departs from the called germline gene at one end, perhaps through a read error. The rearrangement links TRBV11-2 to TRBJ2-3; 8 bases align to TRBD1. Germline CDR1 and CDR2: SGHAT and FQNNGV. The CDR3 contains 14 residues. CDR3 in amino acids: CAGRGLGGRDTQYF. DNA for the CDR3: TGTGCCGGCAGGGGGCTGGGGGGCAGAGATACGCAGTATTTT.

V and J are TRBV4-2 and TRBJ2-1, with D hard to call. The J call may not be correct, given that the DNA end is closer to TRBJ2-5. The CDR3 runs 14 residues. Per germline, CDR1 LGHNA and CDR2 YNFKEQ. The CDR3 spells CASSQDGSHETQYF. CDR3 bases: TGTGCCAGCAGCCAAGATGGCAGTCACGAGACCCAGTACTTC.

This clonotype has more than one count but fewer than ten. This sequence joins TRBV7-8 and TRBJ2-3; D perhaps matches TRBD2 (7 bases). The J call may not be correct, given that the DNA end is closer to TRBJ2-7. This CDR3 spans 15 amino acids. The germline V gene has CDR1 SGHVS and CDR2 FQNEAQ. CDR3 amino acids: CARGLGGGGKDTQYF. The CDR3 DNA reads TGTGCCAGGGGCTTAGGCGGGGGCGGCAAAGATACGCAGTACTTC.

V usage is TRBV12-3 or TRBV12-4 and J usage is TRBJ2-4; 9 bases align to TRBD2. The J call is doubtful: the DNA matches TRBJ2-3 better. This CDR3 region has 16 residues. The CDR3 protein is CASRTTGGGAKDTQYF. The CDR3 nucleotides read TGTGCCAGCCGTACCACGGGCGGGGGGGCCAAAGATACGCAGTATTTT.

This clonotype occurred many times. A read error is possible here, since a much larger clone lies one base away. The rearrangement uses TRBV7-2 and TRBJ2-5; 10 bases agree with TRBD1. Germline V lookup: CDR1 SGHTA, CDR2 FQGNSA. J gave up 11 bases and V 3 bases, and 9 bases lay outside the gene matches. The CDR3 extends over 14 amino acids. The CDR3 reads CASSFRDRGDEQYF. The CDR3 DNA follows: TGTGCCAGCAGCTTCCGGGACAGGGGCGATGAGCAGTACTTC.

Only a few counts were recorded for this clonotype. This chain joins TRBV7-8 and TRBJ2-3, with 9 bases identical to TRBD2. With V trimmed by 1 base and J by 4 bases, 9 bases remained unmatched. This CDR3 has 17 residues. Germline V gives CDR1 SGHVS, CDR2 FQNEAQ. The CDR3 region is CASSLGGGGRAPDTQYF. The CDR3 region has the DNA TGTGCCAGCAGCTTAGGCGGGGGCGGGAGGGCCCCAGATACGCAGTATTTT.

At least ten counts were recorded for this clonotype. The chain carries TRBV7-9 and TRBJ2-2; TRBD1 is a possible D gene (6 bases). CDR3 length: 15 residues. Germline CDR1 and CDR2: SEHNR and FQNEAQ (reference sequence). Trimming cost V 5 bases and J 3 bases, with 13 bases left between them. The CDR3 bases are TGTGCCAGCAGCCAGGGGATAAAGGACACCGGGGAGCTGTTTTTT. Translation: CASSQGIKDTGELFF.

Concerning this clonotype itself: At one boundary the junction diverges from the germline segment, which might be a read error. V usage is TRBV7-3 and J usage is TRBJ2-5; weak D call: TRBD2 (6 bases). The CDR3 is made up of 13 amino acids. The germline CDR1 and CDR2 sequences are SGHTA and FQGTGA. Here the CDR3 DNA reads TGCGCCAGCAGCCCCCGGGAGCAAACGACCCAGTACTTC. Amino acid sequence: CASSPREQTTQYF.

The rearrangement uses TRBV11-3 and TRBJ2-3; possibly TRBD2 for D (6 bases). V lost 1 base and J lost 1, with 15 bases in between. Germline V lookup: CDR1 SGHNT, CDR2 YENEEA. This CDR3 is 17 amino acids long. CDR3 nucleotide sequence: TGTGCCAGCAGCTTAGGTACGGCGGGATCAGGCACAGATACGCAGTATTTT. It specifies CASSLGTAGSGTDTQYF.